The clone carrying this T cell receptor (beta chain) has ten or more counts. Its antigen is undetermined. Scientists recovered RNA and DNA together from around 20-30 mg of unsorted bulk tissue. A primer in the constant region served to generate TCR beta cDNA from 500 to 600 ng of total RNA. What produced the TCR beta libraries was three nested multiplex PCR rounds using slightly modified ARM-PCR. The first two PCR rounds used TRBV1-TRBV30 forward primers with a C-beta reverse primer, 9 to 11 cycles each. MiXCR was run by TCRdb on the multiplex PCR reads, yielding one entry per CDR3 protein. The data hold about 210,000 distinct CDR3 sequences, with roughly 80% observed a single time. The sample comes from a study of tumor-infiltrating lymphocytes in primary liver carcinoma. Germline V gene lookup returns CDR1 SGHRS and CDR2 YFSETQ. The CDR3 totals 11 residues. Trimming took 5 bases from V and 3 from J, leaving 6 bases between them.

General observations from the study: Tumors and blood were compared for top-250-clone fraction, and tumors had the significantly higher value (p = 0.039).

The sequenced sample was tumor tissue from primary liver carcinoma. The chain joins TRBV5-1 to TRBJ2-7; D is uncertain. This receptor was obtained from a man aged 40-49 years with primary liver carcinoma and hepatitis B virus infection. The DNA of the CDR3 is TGCGCCAGCAGTCCCGGCTACGAGCAGTACTTC. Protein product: CASSPGYEQYF. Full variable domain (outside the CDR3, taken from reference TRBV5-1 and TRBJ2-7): KAGVTQTPRYLIKTRGQQVTLSCSPISGHRSVSWYQQTPGQGLQFLFEYFSETQRNKGNFPGRFSGRQFSNSRSEMNVSTLELGDSALYLCASSPGYEQYFGPGTRLTVT.